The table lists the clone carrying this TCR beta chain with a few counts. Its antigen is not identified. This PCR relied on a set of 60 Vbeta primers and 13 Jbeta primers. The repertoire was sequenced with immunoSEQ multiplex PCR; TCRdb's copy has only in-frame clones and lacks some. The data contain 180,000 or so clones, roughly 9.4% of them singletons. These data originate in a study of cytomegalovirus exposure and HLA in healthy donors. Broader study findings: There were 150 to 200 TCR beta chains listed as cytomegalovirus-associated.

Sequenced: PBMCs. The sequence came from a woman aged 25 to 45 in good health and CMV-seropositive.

CDR3 residues: CASSGTANYGYTF. CDR3 nucleotide sequence: TGTGCCAGTAGTGGCACAGCTAACTATGGCTACACCTTC. This chain uses TRBV19 with TRBJ1-2; D ambiguous. Trimming removed 5 bases at V and 0 bases at J, with 7 bases between. CDR1 and CDR2 from the germline V gene are LNHDA and SQIVND (reference sequence). There are 13 residues in the CDR3.